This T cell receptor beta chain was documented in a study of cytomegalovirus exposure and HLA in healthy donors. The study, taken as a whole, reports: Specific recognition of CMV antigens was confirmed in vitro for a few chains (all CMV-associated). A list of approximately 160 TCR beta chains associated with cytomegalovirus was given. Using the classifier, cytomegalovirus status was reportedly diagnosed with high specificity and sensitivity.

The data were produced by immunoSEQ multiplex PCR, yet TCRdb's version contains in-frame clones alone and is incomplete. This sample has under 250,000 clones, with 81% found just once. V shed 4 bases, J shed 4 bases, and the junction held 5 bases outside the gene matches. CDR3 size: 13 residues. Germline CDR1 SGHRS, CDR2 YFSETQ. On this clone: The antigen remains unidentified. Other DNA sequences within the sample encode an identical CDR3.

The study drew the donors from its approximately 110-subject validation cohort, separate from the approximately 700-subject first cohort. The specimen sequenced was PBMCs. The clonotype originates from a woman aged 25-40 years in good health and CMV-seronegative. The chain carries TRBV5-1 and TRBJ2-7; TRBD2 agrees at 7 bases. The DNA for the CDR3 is TGCGCCAGCAGCCTGGGGGGGAGGTACGAGCAGTACTTC. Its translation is CASSLGGRYEQYF.